The 14 T cell receptor beta chains reported below all come from one sample, sequenced in a study of blood T cell repertoires in COVID-19. Method: immunoSEQ multiplex PCR; TCRdb's copy keeps in-frame clones and lacks some. Of 250,000 to 350,000 clones listed, roughly 90% were seen once; the top ten hold approximately 4%. The sequencing sample was made of PBMCs or T cells enriched from blood (not recorded which). These receptors all come from a woman under 30 with acute COVID-19.

The chain joins TRBV28 to TRBJ1-5, with 10 positions matching TRBD1. V was clipped by 6 bases and J by 4 bases; unmatched bases: 3. The germline CDR1 and CDR2 sequences are MDHEN and SYDVKM. This CDR3 spans 14 amino acids. In DNA form, the CDR3 reads TGTGCCAGCAGGGGGGGACAGGGGAATCAGCCCCAGCATTTT. As protein: CASRGGQGNQPQHF. Full variable domain (missing parts from reference TRBV28 and TRBJ1-5): DVKVTQSSRYLVKRTGEKVFLECVQDMDHENMFWYRQDPGLGLRLIYFSYDVKMKEKGDIPEGYSVSREKKERFSLILESASTNQTSMYLCASRGGQGNQPQHFGDGTRLSIL.

This chain uses TRBV29-1 with TRBJ1-2; no clear D gene. The CDR3 sequence is 13 residues long. V gave up 4 bases and J gave up 0 bases, with 9 bases separating them. Per germline, CDR1 SQVTM and CDR2 ANQGSEA. CDR3 sequence reads: CSVGSTSNYGYTF. In nucleotides, the CDR3 is TGCAGCGTTGGTAGCACCTCTAACTATGGCTACACCTTC.

The rearrangement links TRBV29-1 to TRBJ2-7, with D perhaps matching TRBD2 (6 bases). V was cut by 7 bases and J by 5 bases, with 12 bases left in between. Germline V gene data show CDR1 as SQVTM and CDR2 as ANQGSEA. The CDR3 has 11 residues. The chain's CDR3 is CSARRGDEQYF. The CDR3, as DNA: TGCAGCGCTCGGAGGGGTGACGAGCAGTACTTC.

V is TRBV28 and J is TRBJ1-2, with TRBD1 matching over 7 bases. The CDR3 has 15 amino acids. CDR1 and CDR2 from the germline V gene are MDHEN and SYDVKM. V lost 4 bases, J lost 5 bases, and 10 bases stayed unmatched. The CDR3 DNA reads TGTGCCAGCAGTTCCCGGGACAGCCCATCGTATGGCTACACCTTC. Translated, it gives CASSSRDSPSYGYTF.

The chain recombines TRBV10-2 with TRBJ2-1, with 10 bases lining up with TRBD1. The germline V gene has CDR1 WSHSY and CDR2 SAAADI. Unmatched junction bases numbered 16, after V lost 6 bases and J lost 8 bases. This CDR3 contains 17 residues. DNA for the CDR3: TGCGCCAGCAGCGACAGATCGACAGGGGGCGTGATTGATGAGCAGTTCTTC. It encodes CASSDRSTGGVIDEQFF.

This rearrangement joins TRBV6-5 to TRBJ1-1, with 9 bases matching TRBD1. CDR1 and CDR2 (germline): MNHEY, SVGAGI. The length of the CDR3 is 14 residues. Losses at the gene ends were 6 bases for V and 2 bases for J; bases not matched to a gene: 4. The chain's CDR3 is CASSLDRGNTEAFF. CDR3 coding DNA: TGTGCCAGCAGCCTGGACAGGGGTAACACTGAAGCTTTCTTT.

This clone was recorded once. The chain combines TRBV15 with TRBJ1-2; D is possibly TRBD1 (6 bases). V lost 5 bases, J lost 6 bases, and 13 bases lay in between. This CDR3 has 13 residues. Germline CDR1 reads LNHNV; CDR2 reads YYDKDF (reference sequence). The CDR3 here is CATSPSGVHGYTF. As DNA, the CDR3 is TGTGCCACCAGCCCGTCAGGGGTTCATGGCTACACCTTC.

The chain couples TRBV28 to TRBJ2-1, with TRBD2 matching 10 bases. Germline values: CDR1 MDHEN, CDR2 SYDVKM. V was pared by 2 bases and J by 0 bases, with 1 base of the junction left unmatched. The CDR3 extends over 16 amino acids. This chain's CDR3 is CASSLGLAASYNEQFF. The CDR3 DNA sequence: TGTGCCAGCAGTTTAGGACTAGCGGCCTCCTACAATGAGCAGTTCTTC.

A note on this clone: The same CDR3 is also encoded by other DNA sequences in this sample. This chain joins TRBV5-1 and TRBJ2-1, with 8 positions matching TRBD1. This CDR3 has 15 residues. CDR1 and CDR2 from the germline V gene are SGHRS and YFSETQ. After removal of 5 bases from V and 0 bases from J, the junction contained 4 bases not matched to a gene. The CDR3 spells CASSSGQGSYNEQFF. CDR3 nucleotides: TGCGCCAGCAGTTCCGGACAGGGCTCCTACAATGAGCAGTTCTTC.

The V call is TRBV25-1, the J call TRBJ1-2; the D is unclear. This CDR3 region has 12 residues. Germline CDR1 and CDR2: MGHDK and SYGVNS. V shed 3 bases and J shed 4 bases, with 6 bases lying between them. In DNA form, the CDR3 reads TGTGCCAGCAGTGAGGTCAGCTATGGCTACACCTTC. It specifies CASSEVSYGYTF.

The chain is built from TRBV28 and TRBJ2-7; no firm D call. This CDR3 has 17 amino acids. CDR1 is MDHEN and CDR2 is SYDVKM in the germline V gene. V was pared by 1 base and J by 0 bases, with 16 bases between. The CDR3 region is CASSLLFPGLISYEQYF. The CDR3, as DNA: TGTGCCAGCAGTTTATTGTTTCCGGGTCTAATCTCCTACGAGCAGTACTTC.

The J gene is TRBJ1-1, the V gene TRBV27; D may be TRBD1 (5 bases). There are 14 residues in the CDR3. The V gene's germline CDR1 is MNHEY and CDR2 SMNVEV (reference sequence). Trimming pared 7 bases from V and 3 bases from J, leaving 15 bases between. In nucleotides, the CDR3 is TGTGCCAGCACCCATCGGGCAGGGTACACTGAAGCTTTCTTT. Translated, it gives CASTHRAGYTEAFF.

This chain uses TRBV6-4 with TRBJ2-3; 7 bases fit TRBD2. This CDR3 has 14 residues. V dropped 8 bases and J dropped 3; count of bases not matched to a gene: 8. CDR1 and CDR2 from the germline V gene are MRHNA and SNTAGT. The CDR3 region is CASGPGGGTDTQYF. The CDR3 DNA reads as TGTGCCAGCGGGCCCGGCGGGGGAACAGATACGCAGTATTTT.

The V and J genes are TRBV12-3 or TRBV12-4 and TRBJ1-2; D gene uncertain. The CDR3 totals 12 residues. The V gene lost 6 bases and the J gene lost 5 bases, with 10 bases spanning the gap. CDR3: CASSPLGYGYTF. Written as DNA, the CDR3 is TGTGCCAGCAGCCCTCTCGGGTATGGCTACACCTTC.